This T cell receptor beta chain was sequenced during a study of beta chain features in type 1 diabetes. Study conclusions and caveats: In every one of the four CD4+ subsets, TCRB CDR3s were moderately but significantly shorter in Type 1 diabetes patients. Whether TCRB rearrangement is influenced by HLA type went unresolved here.

Investigators reverse transcribed all isolated RNA, so they sequenced expressed TCRB transcripts. TCRdb's table, derived via immunoSEQ multiplex PCR, lists solely in-frame clones and lacks some. The table lists 300,000 to 350,000 clones, around an eighth of them singletons. There are a few counts of this clone. Antigen unknown. CD4+ naive, central memory, regulatory and stem cell-like memory cells were sorted via CD45RO/CCR7/CD25/CD127/CD95/CD27. This CDR3 region has 12 residues. CDR1 and CDR2 (germline): GTSNPN, SVGIG (reference sequence). The chain links TRBV30 to TRBJ2-5; D unresolved. The J call may be faulty, since TRBJ2-7 better matches the DNA end. This receptor was taken from a woman under 30 with type 1 diabetes. Sequencing was performed on naive CD4+ T cells from blood. The CDR3 DNA reads as TGTGCCTGGAGTGTAACGAGCTACGAGCAGTACTTC. Protein sequence: CAWSVTSYEQYF.